These T cell receptor beta chains were read from a single sample in a study of shared clonotypes between healthy human individuals. Clones were sequenced by immunoSEQ multiplex PCR, and TCRdb holds only the in-frame ones, with some missing. The repertoire holds around 1.9 million clones, with 85% to 95% as singletons. Sequencing input: naive CD8+ T cells from PBMCs. Receptors were obtained from a young man in good health. Some clones in this sample may be carry-over from other donors' samples. The CDR3 runs from the conserved cysteine through the conserved F or W. D genes are given only for firm matches.

D: TRBD2
J: TRBJ2-1
V: TRBV28
CDR3: CASSTSGRLDEQFF
DNA: TGTGCCAGCTCTACTAGCGGGAGACTAGATGAGCAGTTCTTC

D: TRBD1
J: TRBJ2-1
V: TRBV27
CDR3: CASSKVRDRVNEQFF
DNA: TGTGCCAGCAGCAAAGTCCGGGACAGGGTCAATGAGCAGTTCTTC

D: .
J: TRBJ2-5
V: TRBV19
CDR3: CASSPRRIQETQYF
DNA: TGTGCCAGTAGCCCGCGACGGATACAAGAGACCCAGTACTTC

D: .
J: TRBJ2-2
V: TRBV5-6
CDR3: CASSLSTGELFF
DNA: TGTGCCAGCAGCTTGTCCACCGGGGAGCTGTTTTTT

D: .
J: TRBJ2-7
V: TRBV2
CDR3: CASREYEQYF
DNA: TGTGCCAGCAGGGAATACGAGCAGTACTTC

D: .
J: TRBJ1-1
V: TRBV19
CDR3: CASSMRTATEAFF
DNA: TGTGCCAGTAGTATGAGGACAGCCACTGAAGCTTTCTTT

D: .
J: TRBJ2-7
V: TRBV10-3
CDR3: CATEGEANEQYF
DNA: TGTGCCACGGAGGGGGAGGCTAATGAGCAGTACTTC

D: .
J: TRBJ1-3
V: TRBV28
CDR3: CASTRAWGGNTIYF
DNA: TGTGCCAGCACCAGGGCTTGGGGAGGAAACACCATATATTTT

D: .
J: TRBJ1-2
V: TRBV11-2
CDR3: CASSAYRDGYTF
DNA: TGTGCCAGCAGCGCCTACAGGGATGGCTACACCTTC

D: .
J: TRBJ1-3
V: TRBV9
CDR3: CASSPSGSSGNTIYF
DNA: TGTGCCAGCAGCCCCTCAGGGAGCTCTGGAAACACCATATATTTT